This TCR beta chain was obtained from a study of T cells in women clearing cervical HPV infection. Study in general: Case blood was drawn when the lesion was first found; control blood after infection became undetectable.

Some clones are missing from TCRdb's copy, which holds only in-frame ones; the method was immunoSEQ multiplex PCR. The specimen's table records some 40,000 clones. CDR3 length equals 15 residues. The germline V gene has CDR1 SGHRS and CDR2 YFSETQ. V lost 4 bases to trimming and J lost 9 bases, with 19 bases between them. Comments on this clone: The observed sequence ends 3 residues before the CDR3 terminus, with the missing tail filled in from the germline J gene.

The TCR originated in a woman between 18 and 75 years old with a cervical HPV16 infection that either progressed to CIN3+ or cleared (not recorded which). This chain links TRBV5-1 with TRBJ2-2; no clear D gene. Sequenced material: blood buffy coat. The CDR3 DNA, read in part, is TGCGCCAGCAGCGACACCCCGACGGCTGCCCGGGAG. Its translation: CASSDTPTAARE. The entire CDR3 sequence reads CASSDTPTAARELFF.